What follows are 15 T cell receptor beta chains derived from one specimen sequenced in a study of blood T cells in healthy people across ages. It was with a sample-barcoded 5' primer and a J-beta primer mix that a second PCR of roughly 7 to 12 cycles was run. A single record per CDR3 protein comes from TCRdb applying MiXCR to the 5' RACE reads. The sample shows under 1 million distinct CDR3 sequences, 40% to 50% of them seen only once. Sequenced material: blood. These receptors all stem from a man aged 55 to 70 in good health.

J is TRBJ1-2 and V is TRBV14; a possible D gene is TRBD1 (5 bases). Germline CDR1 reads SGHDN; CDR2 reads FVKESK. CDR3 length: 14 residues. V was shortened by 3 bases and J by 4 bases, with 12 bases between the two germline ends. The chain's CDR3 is CASSHLGPGYGYTF. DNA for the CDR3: TGTGCCAGCAGCCATCTGGGGCCTGGCTATGGCTACACCTTC.

The CDR3 DNA follows: TGTGCCAGCAGTTCTCCGGACAGGGGGCGGCTTGGCTACAATGAGCAGTTCTTC. It specifies CASSSPDRGRLGYNEQFF. This chain uses TRBV6-2 or TRBV6-3 with TRBJ2-1; 11 bases fit TRBD1. The CDR3 sequence is 18 residues long. V shed 4 bases and J 3 bases; nucleotides not matched to a gene: 11. Germline CDR1 is MNHEY and CDR2 is SVGEGT.

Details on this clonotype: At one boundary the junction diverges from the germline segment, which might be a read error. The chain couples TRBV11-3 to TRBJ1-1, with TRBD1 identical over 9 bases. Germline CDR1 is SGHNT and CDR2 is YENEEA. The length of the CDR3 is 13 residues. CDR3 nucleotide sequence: TGTGTCAGCGGACACAGGGGGCTCACTGAAGCTTTCTTT. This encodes CVSGHRGLTEAFF. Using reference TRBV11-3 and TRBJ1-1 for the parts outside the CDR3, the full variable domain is EAGVVQSPRYKIIEKKQPVAFWCNPISGHNTLYWYLQNLGQGPELLIRYENEEAVDDSQLPKDRFSAERLKGVDSTLKIQPAELGDSAVYLCVSGHRGLTEAFFGQGTRLTVV.

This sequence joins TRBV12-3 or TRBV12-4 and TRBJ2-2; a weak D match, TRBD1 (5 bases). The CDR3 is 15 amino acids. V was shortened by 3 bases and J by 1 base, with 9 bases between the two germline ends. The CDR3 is CASSFGDRNTGELFF. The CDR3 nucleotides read TGTGCCAGCAGTTTCGGCGACAGGAACACCGGGGAGCTGTTTTTT.

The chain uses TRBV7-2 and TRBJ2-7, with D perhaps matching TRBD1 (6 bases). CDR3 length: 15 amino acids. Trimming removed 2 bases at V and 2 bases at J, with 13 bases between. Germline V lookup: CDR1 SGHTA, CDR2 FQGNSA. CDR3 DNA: TGTGCCAGCAGCTTATCGGACAGTGCGGCCTACGAGCAGTACTTC. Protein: CASSLSDSAAYEQYF.

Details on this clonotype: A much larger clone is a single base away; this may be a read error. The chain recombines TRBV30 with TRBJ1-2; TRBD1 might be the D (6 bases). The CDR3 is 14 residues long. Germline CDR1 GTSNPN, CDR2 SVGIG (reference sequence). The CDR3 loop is CAWSLPPGAYGYAF. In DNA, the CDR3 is TGTGCCTGGAGTTTGCCCCCAGGGGCCTATGGCTACGCCTTC.

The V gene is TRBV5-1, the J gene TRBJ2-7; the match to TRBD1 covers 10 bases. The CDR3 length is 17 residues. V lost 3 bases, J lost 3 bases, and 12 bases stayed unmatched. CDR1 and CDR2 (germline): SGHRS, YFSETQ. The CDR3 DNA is TGCGCCAGCAGCTGGCAGGGACAGGGGCTTGATGGCTACGAGCAGTACTTC. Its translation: CASSWQGQGLDGYEQYF. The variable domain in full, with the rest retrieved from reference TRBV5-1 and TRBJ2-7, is KAGVTQTPRYLIKTRGQQVTLSCSPISGHRSVSWYQQTPGQGLQFLFEYFSETQRNKGNFPGRFSGRQFSNSRSEMNVSTLELGDSALYLCASSWQGQGLDGYEQYFGPGTRLTVT.

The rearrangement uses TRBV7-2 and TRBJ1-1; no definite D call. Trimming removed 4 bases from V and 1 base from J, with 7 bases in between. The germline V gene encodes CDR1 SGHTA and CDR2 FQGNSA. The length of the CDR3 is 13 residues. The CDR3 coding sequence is TGTGCCAGCAGCTCATTTCAGAACACTGAAGCTTTCTTT. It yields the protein CASSSFQNTEAFF.

In DNA form, the CDR3 reads TGTGCCAGCGGAGGTTCACCCCTCCACTTT. This translates into CASGGSPLHF. The rearrangement links TRBV6-5 to TRBJ1-6, with D unclear. Germline-derived CDR1 and CDR2 are MNHEY and SVGAGI. Trimming stripped 8 bases from V and 9 bases from J, with 5 bases between. There are 10 residues in the CDR3.

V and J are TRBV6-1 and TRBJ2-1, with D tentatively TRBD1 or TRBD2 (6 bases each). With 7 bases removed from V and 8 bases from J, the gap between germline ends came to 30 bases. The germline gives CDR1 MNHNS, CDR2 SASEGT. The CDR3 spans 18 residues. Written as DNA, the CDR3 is TGTGCCAGCATTCTTTTCTATTTGGGGGGCCGATCTTCAGATGAGCAGTTCTTC. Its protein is CASILFYLGGRSSDEQFF.

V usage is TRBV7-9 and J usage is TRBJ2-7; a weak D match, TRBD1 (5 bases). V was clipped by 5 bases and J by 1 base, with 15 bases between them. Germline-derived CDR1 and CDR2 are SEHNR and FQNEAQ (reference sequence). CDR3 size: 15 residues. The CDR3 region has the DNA TGTGCCAGCAGCCAGAGGTCGAAGGGGTCCTACGAGCAGTACTTC. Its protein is CASSQRSKGSYEQYF. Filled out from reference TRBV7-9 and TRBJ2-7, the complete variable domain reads DTGVSQNPRHKITKRGQNVTFRCDPISEHNRLYWYRQTLGQGPEFLTYFQNEAQLEKSRLLSDRFSAERPKGSFSTLEIQRTEQGDSAMYLCASSQRSKGSYEQYFGPGTRLTVT.

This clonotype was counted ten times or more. CDR3 amino acids: CSAAASAYEQYF. DNA for the CDR3: TGCAGTGCTGCCGCGAGTGCCTACGAGCAGTACTTC. The rearrangement joins TRBV20-1 to TRBJ2-7; D unresolved. Trimming cost V 5 bases and J 2 bases, with 10 bases left between them. Germline CDR1 is DFQATT and CDR2 is SNEGSKA (reference sequence). The CDR3 length is 12 residues.

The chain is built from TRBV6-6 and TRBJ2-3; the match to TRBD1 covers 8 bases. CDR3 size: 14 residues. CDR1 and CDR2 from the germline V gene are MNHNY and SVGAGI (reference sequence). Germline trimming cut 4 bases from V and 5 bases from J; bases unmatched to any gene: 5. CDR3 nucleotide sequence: TGTGCCAGCAGTTCCAGGACAGGGAGAGATACGCAGTATTTT. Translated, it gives CASSSRTGRDTQYF.

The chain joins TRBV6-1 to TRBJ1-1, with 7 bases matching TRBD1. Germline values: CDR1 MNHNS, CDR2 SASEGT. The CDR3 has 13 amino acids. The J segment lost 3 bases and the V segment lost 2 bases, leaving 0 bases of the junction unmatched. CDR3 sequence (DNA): TGTGCCAGCAGTGAACAGGGGGACACTGAAGCTTTCTTT. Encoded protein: CASSEQGDTEAFF.

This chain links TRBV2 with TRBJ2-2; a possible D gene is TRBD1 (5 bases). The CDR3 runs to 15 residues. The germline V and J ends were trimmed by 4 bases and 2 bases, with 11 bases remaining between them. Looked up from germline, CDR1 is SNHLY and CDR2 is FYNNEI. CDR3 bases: TGTGCCAGCAGTGTACAGGTTCTAAACACCGGGGAGCTGTTTTTT. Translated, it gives CASSVQVLNTGELFF.